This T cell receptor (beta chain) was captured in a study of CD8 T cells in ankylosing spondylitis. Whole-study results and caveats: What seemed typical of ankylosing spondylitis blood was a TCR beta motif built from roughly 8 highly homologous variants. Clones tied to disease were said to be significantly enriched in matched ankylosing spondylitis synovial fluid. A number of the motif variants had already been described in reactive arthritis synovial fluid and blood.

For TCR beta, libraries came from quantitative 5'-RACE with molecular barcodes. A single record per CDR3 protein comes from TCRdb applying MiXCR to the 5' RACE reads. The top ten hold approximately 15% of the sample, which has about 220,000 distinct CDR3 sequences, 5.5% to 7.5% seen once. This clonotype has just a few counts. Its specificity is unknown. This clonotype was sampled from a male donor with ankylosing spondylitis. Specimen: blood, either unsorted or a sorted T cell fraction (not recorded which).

The CDR3 nucleotides are TGTGCCAGCAGGGAGAGTTCACCCCTCTCCTACGAGCAGTACTTC. Its protein product is CASRESSPLSYEQYF. The chain joins TRBV2 to TRBJ2-7, with no clear D. The CDR3 runs to 15 residues. The V end was cut by 6 bases, the J end by 0 bases, with 15 bases between. Germline V gene lookup returns CDR1 SNHLY and CDR2 FYNNEI.